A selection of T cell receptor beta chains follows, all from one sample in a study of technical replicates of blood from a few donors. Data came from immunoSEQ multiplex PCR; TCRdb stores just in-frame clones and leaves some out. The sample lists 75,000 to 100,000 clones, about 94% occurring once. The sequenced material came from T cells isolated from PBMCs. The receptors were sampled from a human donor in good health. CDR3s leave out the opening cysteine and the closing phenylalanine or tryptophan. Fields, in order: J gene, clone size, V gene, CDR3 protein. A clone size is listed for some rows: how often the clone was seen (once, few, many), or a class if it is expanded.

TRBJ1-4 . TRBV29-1 SVEVQGPGEKLF
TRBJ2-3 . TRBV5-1 ASSLEYRVHTDTQY
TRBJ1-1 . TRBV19 ASSFGNTEAF
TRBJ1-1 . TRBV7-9 ASSPTGENTEAF
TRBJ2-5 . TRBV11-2 ASSSSSGGLGRTQY
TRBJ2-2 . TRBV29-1 SVAGGSNTGELF
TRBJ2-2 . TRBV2 ASSRRDTGELF
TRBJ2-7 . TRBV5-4 ASSDDRDYEQY
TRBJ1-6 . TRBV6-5 ASSLTGFYNSPLH
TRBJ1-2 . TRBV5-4 ASSPPRQGALGGYT
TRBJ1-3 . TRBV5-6 ASGRRSRAGNTIY
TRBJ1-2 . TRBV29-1 SALVQGNYGYT
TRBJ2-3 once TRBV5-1 ASSFGGSDTQY
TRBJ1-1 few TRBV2 ASSDSHTEAF
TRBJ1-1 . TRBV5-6 ASSWGTGGPEAF
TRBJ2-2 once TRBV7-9 ASSRVQGTGELF
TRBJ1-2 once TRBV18 ASSPPVRTANYGYT
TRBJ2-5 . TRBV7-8 ASSRKQGAYQETQY
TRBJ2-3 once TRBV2 ASSVGQPSTDTQY
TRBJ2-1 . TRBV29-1 SVDDYYNEQF
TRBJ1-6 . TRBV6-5 ASSYWDRDSPLH
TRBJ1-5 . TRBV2 AWDRGGNNQPQH
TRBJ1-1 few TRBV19 ASSIRGGATEAF
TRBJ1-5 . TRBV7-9 ASSGIDTEGNQPQH
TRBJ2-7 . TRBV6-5 ASSYSMGGDYEQY
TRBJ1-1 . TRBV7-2 ASSPLGLDTEAF
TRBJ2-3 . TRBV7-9 ASRDRDATDTQY
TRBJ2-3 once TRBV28 ASGFGGSTDTQY
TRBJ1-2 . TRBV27 ASSPNRGHGYT
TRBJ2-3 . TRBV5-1 ASSLVPSGSVADTQY
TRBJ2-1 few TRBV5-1 ASSLMSGLEF
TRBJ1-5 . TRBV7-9 ASSFNTYNQPQH
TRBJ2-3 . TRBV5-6 ASSAQGFRTDTQY
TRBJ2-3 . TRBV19 ASSNPTAGVGTLRGGDTQY
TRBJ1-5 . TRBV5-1 ASSLAGSDNQPQH
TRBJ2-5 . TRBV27 ASSLLRQETQY
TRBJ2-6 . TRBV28 ASSRVWGANVLT
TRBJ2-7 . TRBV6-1 ASSEAAARTPYEQY
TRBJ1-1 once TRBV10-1 ARLKEATEAF
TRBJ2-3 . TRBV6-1 ASSPGGSSTDTQY
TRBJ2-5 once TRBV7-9 ASSLPIQETQY
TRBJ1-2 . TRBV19 ASSPWTGDYT
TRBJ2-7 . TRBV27 ASRISGTGEQY
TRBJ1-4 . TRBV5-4 ASSLRGPGNEKLF
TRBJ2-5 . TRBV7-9 ASSSLVIPETQY
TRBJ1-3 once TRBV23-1 ASSQSIFPYGGNTIY
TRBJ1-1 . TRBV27 ASSLGRGLRYTEAF
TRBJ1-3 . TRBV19 ASSIYSTVKWSGNTIY
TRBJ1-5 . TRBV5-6 ASSFGVRGQVNQPQH
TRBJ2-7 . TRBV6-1 ASSENPSGAYEQY
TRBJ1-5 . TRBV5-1 ASSLGDFPNQPQH
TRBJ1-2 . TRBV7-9 ASSFYDGTEI
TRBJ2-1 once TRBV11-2 ASSLVWTGGWQF
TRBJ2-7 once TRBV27 ASSLGTDPTYEQY
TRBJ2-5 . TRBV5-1 ASSLFGTEETQY